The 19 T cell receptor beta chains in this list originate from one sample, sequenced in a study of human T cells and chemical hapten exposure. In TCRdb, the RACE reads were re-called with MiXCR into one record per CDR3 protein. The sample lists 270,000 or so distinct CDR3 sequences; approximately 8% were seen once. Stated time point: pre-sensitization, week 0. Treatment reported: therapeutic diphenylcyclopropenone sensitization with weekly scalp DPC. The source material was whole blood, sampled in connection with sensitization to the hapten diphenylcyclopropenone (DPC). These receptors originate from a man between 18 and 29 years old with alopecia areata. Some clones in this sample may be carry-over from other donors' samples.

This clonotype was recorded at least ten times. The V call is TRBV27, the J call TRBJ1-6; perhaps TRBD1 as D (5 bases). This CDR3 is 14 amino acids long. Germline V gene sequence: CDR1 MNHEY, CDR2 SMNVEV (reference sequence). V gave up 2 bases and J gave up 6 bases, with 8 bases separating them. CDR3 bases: TGTGCCAGCAGTTTAGTGCAGGGTAATTCACCCCTCCACTTT. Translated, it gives CASSLVQGNSPLHF.

The CDR3 loop is CASSIGGNQETQYF. The CDR3 coding sequence is TGTGCCAGCAGTATCGGGGGAAACCAAGAGACCCAGTACTTC. The chain couples TRBV2 to TRBJ2-5, with a possible D match to TRBD2 (6 bases). In germline, CDR1 is SNHLY, CDR2 FYNNEI. There are 14 residues in the CDR3. Deletions cut 5 bases from V and 0 bases from J, with 10 bases between.

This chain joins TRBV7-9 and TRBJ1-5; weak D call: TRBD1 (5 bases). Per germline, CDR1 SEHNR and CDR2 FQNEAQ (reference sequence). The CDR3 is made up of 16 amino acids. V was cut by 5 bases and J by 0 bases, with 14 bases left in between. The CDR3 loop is CASSRGEGPSNQPQHF. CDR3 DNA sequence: TGTGCCAGCAGCCGTGGGGAGGGGCCTAGCAATCAGCCCCAGCATTTT.

As DNA, the CDR3 is TGCGCCAGCAGCCAAGAACTTTTTAGACAGAACTCCTACGAGCAGTACTTC. This sequence encodes CASSQELFRQNSYEQYF. The chain links TRBV4-3 to TRBJ2-7; the D gene is possibly TRBD1 (5 bases). The CDR3 is made up of 17 amino acids. Germline CDR1 reads LGHNA; CDR2 reads YSLEER. V lost 0 bases, J lost 0 bases, and 15 bases lay in between.

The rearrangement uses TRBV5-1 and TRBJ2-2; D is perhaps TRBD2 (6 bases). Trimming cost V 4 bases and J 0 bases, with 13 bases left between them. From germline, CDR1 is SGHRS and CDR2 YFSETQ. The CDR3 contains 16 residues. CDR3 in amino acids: CASSPRDLANTGELFF. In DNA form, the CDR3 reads TGCGCCAGCAGCCCCCGGGACTTGGCGAACACCGGGGAGCTGTTTTTT.

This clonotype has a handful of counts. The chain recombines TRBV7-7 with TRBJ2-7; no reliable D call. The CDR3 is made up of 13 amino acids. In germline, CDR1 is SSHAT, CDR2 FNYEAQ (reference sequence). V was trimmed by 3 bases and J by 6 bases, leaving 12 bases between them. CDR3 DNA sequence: TGTGCCAGCAGCTTTGACTCCTCCGTCGAGCAGTACTTC. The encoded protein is CASSFDSSVEQYF. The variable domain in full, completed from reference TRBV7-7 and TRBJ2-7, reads GAGVSQSPRYKVTKRGQDVTLRCDPISSHATLYWYQQALGQGPEFLTYFNYEAQPDKSGLPSDRFSAERPEGSISTLTIQRTEQRDSAMYRCASSFDSSVEQYFGPGTRLTVT.

The CDR3 loop reads CASSFSGDKETQYF. In DNA form, the CDR3 reads TGTGCCAGCAGCTTTAGCGGGGATAAAGAGACCCAGTACTTC. This chain connects TRBV7-2 to TRBJ2-5, with 8 bases fitting TRBD2. The CDR3 is 14 amino acids. The germline V gene encodes CDR1 SGHTA and CDR2 FQGNSA. With V trimmed by 3 bases and J by 3 bases, 3 bases remained unmatched.

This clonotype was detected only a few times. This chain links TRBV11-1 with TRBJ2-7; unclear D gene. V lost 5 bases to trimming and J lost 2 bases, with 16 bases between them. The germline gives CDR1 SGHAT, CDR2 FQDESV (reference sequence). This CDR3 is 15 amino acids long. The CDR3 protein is CASSTRPSNAYEQYF. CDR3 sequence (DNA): TGTGCCAGCAGCACCAGACCCTCTAACGCCTACGAGCAGTACTTC. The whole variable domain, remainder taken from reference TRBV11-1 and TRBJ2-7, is EAEVAQSPRYKITEKSQAVAFWCDPISGHATLYWYRQILGQGPELLVQFQDESVVDDSQLPKDRFSAERLKGVDSTLKIQPAELGDSAMYLCASSTRPSNAYEQYFGPGTRLTVT.

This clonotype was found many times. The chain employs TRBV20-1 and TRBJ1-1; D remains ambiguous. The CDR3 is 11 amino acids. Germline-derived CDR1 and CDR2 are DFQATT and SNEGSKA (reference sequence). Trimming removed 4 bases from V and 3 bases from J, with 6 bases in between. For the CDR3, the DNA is TGCAGTGCTAAGGGAGACACTGAAGCTTTCTTT. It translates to CSAKGDTEAFF.

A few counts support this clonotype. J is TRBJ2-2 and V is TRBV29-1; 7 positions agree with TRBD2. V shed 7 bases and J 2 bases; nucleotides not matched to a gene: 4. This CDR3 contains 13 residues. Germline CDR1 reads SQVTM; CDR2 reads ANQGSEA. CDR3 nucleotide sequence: TGCAGCGGGGGACTACTAAACACCGGGGAGCTGTTTTTT. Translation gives CSGGLLNTGELFF.

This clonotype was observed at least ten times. This CDR3 reads CASSFRQGSLVRPTQAKNIQYF. The CDR3 DNA is TGTGCCAGCAGCTTTCGACAGGGAAGTTTGGTTCGTCCAACTCAAGCCAAAAACATTCAGTACTTC. This chain joins TRBV12-1 and TRBJ2-4; the D call TRBD1 from the table was never checked on the DNA. TRBV12-1 is a pseudogene. CDR3 length equals 22 residues.

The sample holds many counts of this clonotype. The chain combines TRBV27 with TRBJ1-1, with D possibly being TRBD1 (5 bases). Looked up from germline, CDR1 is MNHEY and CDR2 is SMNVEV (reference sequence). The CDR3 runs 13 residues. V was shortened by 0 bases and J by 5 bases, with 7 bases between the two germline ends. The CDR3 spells CASSLSGATEAFF. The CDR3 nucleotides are TGTGCCAGCAGTTTATCAGGGGCGACTGAAGCTTTCTTT.

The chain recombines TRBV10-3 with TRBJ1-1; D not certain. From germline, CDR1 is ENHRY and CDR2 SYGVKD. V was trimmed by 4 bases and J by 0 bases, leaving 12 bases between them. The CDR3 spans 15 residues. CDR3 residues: CAISALGGLNTEAFF. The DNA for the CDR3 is TGTGCCATCAGTGCCCTCGGCGGACTGAACACTGAAGCTTTCTTT.

The CDR3 DNA is TGTGCCAGCAGTTTATGGGACATGAACACTGAAGCTTTCTTT. Encoded protein: CASSLWDMNTEAFF. This chain joins TRBV27 and TRBJ1-1; D perhaps matches TRBD1 (6 bases). CDR1 and CDR2 (germline): MNHEY, SMNVEV (reference sequence). The CDR3 runs to 14 residues. V was clipped by 1 base and J by 0 bases, with 6 bases between them.

CDR3 bases: TGCGCCAGCAGGGGATACGGGAGAACCGGGGAGCTGTTTTTT. Protein: CASRGYGRTGELFF. The genes are TRBV5-1 and TRBJ2-2, with a possible D match to TRBD2 (6 bases). The V end lost 5 bases, the J end lost 5 bases, and 13 bases lay between the germline ends. CDR3 length equals 14 residues. Germline CDR1 reads SGHRS; CDR2 reads YFSETQ.

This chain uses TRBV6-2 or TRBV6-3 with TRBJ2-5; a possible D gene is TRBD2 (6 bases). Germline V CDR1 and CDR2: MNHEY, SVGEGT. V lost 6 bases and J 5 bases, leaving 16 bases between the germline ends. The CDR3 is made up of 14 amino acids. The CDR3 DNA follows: TGTGCCAGCAGGCTCCTAGCGACGGGGGAGACCCAGTACTTC. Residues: CASRLLATGETQYF.

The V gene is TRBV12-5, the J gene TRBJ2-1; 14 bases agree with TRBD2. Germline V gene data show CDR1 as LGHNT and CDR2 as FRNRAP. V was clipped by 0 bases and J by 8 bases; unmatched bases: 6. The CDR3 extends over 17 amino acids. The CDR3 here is CASGLVPTSGGAYEQFF. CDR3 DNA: TGTGCTAGTGGTTTGGTCCCGACTAGCGGGGGGGCCTATGAGCAGTTCTTC.

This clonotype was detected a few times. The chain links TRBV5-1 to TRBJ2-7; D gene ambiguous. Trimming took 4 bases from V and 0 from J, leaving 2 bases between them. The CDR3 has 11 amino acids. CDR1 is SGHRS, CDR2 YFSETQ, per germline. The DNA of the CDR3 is TGCGCCAGCAGCGACTCCTACGAGCAGTACTTC. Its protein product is CASSDSYEQYF.

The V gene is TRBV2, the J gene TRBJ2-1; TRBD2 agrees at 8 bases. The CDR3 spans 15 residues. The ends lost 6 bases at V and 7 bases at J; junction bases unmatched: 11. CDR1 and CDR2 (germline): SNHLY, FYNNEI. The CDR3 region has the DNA TGTGCCAGCAGCGGAACTAGCGGTTTTAGTAATGAGCAGTTCTTC. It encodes CASSGTSGFSNEQFF.